This T cell receptor beta chain was recorded in a study of CXCR3-negative and CXCR3-positive naive CD8 T cells. Regarding the study as a whole: Researchers report that CXCR3-positive naive cells carry more hydrophobic TRB CDR3s than CXCR3-negative naive cells. In both naive subsets diversity was comparably high, whereas memory CD8+ cells showed much lower diversity. The TRBV-TRBJ usage of naive CXCR3-negative and CXCR3-positive cells was similar, but that of memory cells differed.

This CDR3 is 15 amino acids long. Germline values: CDR1 SGDLS, CDR2 YYNGEE. A word on this clonotype: Its antigen remains unidentified.

In preparing the TRB cDNA libraries, 5' RACE with UMI labels was used. One entry per CDR3 protein, without DNA, is what TCRdb gives after re-calling the 5' RACE reads. The sample totals approximately 98,000 distinct CDR3 sequences. The V and J genes are TRBV9 and TRBJ2-7; no DNA is available, so the TRBD1 call from TCRdb remains unchecked. The sample consisted of naive CXCR3+ CD8+ T cells from blood. The subset denotes: CD45RO-CCR7+CD27+CD95- naive CD8+ T cells expressing CXCR3 (TNR3+). The clonotype originates from a human donor in good health. Some clones in this sample may be carry-over from other donors' samples. The CDR3 is CASSVGEQGPYEQYF.